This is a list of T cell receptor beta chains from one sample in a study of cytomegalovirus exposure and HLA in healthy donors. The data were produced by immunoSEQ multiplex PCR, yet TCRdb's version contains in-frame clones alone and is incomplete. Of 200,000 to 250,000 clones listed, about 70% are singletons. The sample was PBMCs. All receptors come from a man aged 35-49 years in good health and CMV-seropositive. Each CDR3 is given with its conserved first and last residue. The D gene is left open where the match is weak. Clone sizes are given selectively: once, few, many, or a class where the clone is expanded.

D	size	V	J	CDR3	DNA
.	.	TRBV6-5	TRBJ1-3	CASTLTDMTGNTIYF	TGTGCCAGCACCCTGACAGACATGACTGGAAACACCATATATTTT
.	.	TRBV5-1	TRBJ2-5	CASSLGGFGGGRETQYF	TGCGCCAGCAGCTTGGGAGGCTTTGGCGGGGGCAGGGAGACCCAGTACTTC
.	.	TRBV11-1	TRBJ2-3	CASSLAGGPIFTDTQYF	TGTGCCAGCAGCCTTGCCGGGGGGCCGATTTTCACAGATACGCAGTATTTT
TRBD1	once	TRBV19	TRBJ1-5	CASRSQGRGNQPQHF	TGTGCCAGTAGGTCCCAAGGCAGGGGGAATCAGCCCCAGCATTTT
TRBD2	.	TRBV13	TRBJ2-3	CASSEGTSGGNTQYF	TGTGCCAGCAGCGAGGGGACTAGCGGGGGGAATACGCAGTATTTT
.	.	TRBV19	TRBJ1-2	CASSKGEGQIYGYTF	TGTGCCAGTAGTAAAGGAGAGGGACAAATCTATGGCTACACCTTC
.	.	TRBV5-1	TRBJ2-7	CASRVGADYEQYF	TGCGCCAGCAGGGTGGGGGCCGATTACGAGCAGTACTTC
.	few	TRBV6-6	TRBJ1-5	CASKPGQHSNQPQHF	TGTGCCAGCAAACCCGGACAGCATAGCAATCAGCCCCAGCATTTT
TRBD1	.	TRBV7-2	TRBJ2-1	CASSSYRGSYNEQFF	TGTGCCAGCAGCTCTTACAGGGGATCCTACAATGAGCAGTTCTTC
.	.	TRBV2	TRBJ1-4	CASSPRAAGMREKLFF	TGTGCCAGCAGCCCGAGGGCGGCGGGCATGCGGGAAAAACTGTTTTTT
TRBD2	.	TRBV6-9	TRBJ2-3	CASSYDRTSGGHRTDTQYF	TGTGCCAGCAGTTATGATCGGACTAGCGGGGGGCATCGCACAGATACGCAGTATTTT
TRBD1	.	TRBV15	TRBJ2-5	CATSRAGGGETQYF	TGTGCCACCAGCAGAGCAGGGGGCGGGGAGACCCAGTACTTC
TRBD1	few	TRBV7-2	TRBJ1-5	CASSKTGIDNQPQHF	TGTGCCAGCAGCAAGACAGGGATCGACAATCAGCCCCAGCATTTT
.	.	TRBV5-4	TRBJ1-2	CASSLGQGIGYTF	TGTGCCAGCAGCTTGGGTCAGGGGATAGGCTACACCTTC
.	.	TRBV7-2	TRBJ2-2	CASSIGRSNTGELFF	TGTGCCAGCAGCATAGGACGGAGCAACACCGGGGAGCTGTTTTTT
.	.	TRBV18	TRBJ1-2	CASSPTVANYGYTF	TGTGCCAGCTCACCAACAGTAGCTAACTATGGCTACACCTTC
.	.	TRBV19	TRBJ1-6	CASSPPGAYNSPLHF	TGTGCCAGTAGTCCCCCGGGGGCCTATAATTCACCCCTCCACTTT
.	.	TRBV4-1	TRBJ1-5	CASSQEWGGGQPQHF	TGCGCCAGCAGCCAAGAATGGGGGGGCGGGCAGCCCCAGCATTTT
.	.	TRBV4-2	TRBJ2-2	CASSQEGGAGELFF	TGTGCCAGCAGCCAAGAAGGGGGGGCCGGGGAGCTGTTTTTT
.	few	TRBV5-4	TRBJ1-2	CASSLVGAGGYTF	TGTGCCAGCAGCTTGGTTGGGGCGGGAGGCTACACCTTC
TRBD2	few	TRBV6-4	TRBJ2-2	CASSAGTSGGTGELFF	TGTGCCAGCAGTGCCGGGACTAGCGGGGGCACCGGGGAGCTGTTTTTT
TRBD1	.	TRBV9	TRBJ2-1	CASSVGDRGWNEQFF	TGTGCCAGCAGCGTCGGGGACAGGGGATGGAATGAGCAGTTCTTC
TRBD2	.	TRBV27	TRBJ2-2	CASSRLAGYTGELFF	TGTGCCAGCAGTAGACTAGCGGGGTACACCGGGGAGCTGTTTTTT
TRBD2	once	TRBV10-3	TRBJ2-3	CAISDGEGGTDTQYF	TGTGCCATCAGTGATGGGGAGGGCGGCACAGATACGCAGTATTTT
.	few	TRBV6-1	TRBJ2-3	CASKMGGGPDTQYF	TGTGCCAGCAAGATGGGTGGGGGCCCGGATACGCAGTATTTT
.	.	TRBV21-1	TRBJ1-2	CASSSRTGSLYGYTF	TGTGCCAGCAGCTCAAGGACAGGCTCTCTCTATGGCTACACCTTC
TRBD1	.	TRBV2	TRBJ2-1	CASSEFQGANEQFF	TGTGCCAGCAGTGAATTCCAGGGGGCCAATGAGCAGTTCTTC
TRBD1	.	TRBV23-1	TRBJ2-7	CASDEAGTDYEQYF	TGCGCCAGCGATGAAGCCGGGACAGACTACGAGCAGTACTTC
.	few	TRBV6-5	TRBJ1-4	CASSYDSGSANEKLFF	TGTGCCAGCAGTTACGACAGCGGGTCAGCTAATGAAAAACTGTTTTTT
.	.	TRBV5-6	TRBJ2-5	CASSSPLENPLQETQYF	TGTGCCAGCAGCTCCCCGCTCGAAAATCCTCTACAAGAGACCCAGTACTTC
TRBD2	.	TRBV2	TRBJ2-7	CASSVEKRRGGSYEQYF	TGTGCCAGCAGTGTTGAGAAACGGCGGGGGGGTTCCTACGAGCAGTACTTC
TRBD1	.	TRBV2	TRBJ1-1	CASRGDRVNTEAFF	TGTGCCAGCAGGGGGGACAGGGTTAACACTGAAGCTTTCTTT
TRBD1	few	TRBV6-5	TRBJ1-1	CASNPWTGGIAEAFF	TGTGCCAGCAACCCTTGGACAGGGGGCATTGCTGAAGCTTTCTTT
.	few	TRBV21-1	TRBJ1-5	CASSKAIPDRGQDSSNQPQHF	TGTGCCAGCAGCAAAGCGATCCCCGACAGGGGGCAGGATAGTAGCAATCAGCCCCAGCATTTT
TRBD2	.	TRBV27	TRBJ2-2	CASSLERGGGGELFF	TGTGCCAGCAGTTTAGAGCGGGGGGGCGGCGGGGAGCTGTTTTTT
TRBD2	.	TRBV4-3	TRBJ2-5	CASSPRGSGGTQTQYF	TGCGCCAGCAGCCCCCGGGGTAGCGGGGGCACACAGACCCAGTACTTC
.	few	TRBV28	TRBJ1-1	CASSSQREGNTEAFF	TGTGCCAGCAGCTCCCAAAGGGAGGGGAACACTGAAGCTTTCTTT
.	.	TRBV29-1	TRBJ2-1	CSVIDSYNEQFF	TGCAGCGTTATAGACTCCTACAATGAGCAGTTCTTC
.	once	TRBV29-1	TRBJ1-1	CSATPGPGTEAFF	TGCAGCGCCACCCCCGGGCCAGGGACTGAAGCTTTCTTT
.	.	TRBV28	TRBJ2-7	CASSFGRHTYEQYF	TGTGCCAGCAGTTTTGGCAGACATACCTACGAGCAGTACTTC